This TCR beta chain was recovered during a study of CD8 T cells in Susac syndrome. The RNA input was roughly 0.45 to 1 ug, and it was reverse transcribed with random hexamers. The authors amplified TCR beta CDR3 across 54 Vbeta and 13 Jbeta using immunoSEQ multiplex PCR. TCRdb independently ran MiXCR on the immunoSEQ multiplex PCR reads; one entry per CDR3 protein. The sample records 140,000 or so distinct CDR3 sequences, 90% to 96% being singletons. TCR beta sequences were obtained from blood CD8+ and CD4+ T cells. The authors negatively isolated CD8+ and CD4+ T cells and FACS-enriched TEMRA cells. Study findings and constraints: The CD4+ T cell repertoire of patients with Susac syndrome showed no detectable clonal expansion.

With respect to this clonotype: Its antigen is undetermined.

This CDR3 has 13 residues. Trimming took off 0 bases at V and 5 bases at J, with 7 bases between the two ends. The sample taken for sequencing was CD4+ T cells from PBMCs. This receptor was identified in a human donor with Susac syndrome. The chain links TRBV12-3 or TRBV12-4 to TRBJ2-5, with D uncertain. The CDR3: CASSLASIETQYF. The CDR3 coding sequence is TGTGCCAGCAGTTTAGCAAGCATTGAGACCCAGTACTTC.